This T cell receptor (beta chain) was identified during a study of T cells in Graves' hyperthyroidism and ophthalmopathy. This clonotype was recorded many times. The antigen is unknown. TCR beta CDR3 sequences were amplified from RNA transcripts. The primer set for the first-round RT-PCR of the TCR CDR3 was HTBI. TCRdb passed the multiplex PCR reads through MiXCR, listing each CDR3 protein once. The profile covers around 500,000 distinct CDR3 sequences, with 13% to 15% appearing a single time and approximately 14% taken by the ten largest. General observations from the study: Most thyroid clonotypes expanded above 0.001 were also detected in blood.

The CDR3 contains 15 residues. The V and J ends lost 3 bases and 0 bases respectively, with 8 bases between them. Germline V CDR1 and CDR2: SGHVS, FNYEAQ. Sequenced input: blood. This rearrangement joins TRBV7-6 to TRBJ2-2; D is unclear. The TCR was taken from a middle-aged woman with Graves' hyperthyroidism. CDR3 sequence reads: CASSLFSANTGELFF. DNA for the CDR3: TGTGCCAGCAGCTTGTTCTCAGCGAACACCGGGGAGCTGTTTTTT. The full variable domain, in which reference TRBV7-6 and TRBJ2-2 provide the parts outside the CDR3, is GAGVSQSPRYKVTKRGQDVALRCDPISGHVSLYWYRQALGQGPEFLTYFNYEAQQDKSGLPNDRFSAERPEGSISTLTIQRTEQRDSAMYRCASSLFSANTGELFFGEGSRLTVL.